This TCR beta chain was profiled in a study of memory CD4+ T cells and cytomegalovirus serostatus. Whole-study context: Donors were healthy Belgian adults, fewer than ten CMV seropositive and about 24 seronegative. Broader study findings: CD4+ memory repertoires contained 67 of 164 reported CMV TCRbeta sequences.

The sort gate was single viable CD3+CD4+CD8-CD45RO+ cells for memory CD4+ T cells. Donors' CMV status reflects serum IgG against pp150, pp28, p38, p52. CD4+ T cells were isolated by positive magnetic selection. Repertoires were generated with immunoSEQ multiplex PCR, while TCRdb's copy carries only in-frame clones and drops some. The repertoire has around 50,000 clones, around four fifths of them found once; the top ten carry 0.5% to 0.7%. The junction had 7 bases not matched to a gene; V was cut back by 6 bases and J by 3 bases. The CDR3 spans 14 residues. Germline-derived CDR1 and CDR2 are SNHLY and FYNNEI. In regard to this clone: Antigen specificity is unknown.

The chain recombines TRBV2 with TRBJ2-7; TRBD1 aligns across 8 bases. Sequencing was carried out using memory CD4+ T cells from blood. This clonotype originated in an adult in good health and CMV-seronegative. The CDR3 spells CASSAGTGHYEQYF. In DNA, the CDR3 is TGTGCCAGCAGCGCCGGGACAGGACACTACGAGCAGTACTTC.